The TCR beta chain under discussion was sequenced for a study of response to subunit inactivated influenza vaccine. Study-level results: Few additional T cells are recruited per seasonal influenza vaccination, authors suggested.

In this sample, this clonotype turned up a few times. Its target is unknown. The CDR3 contains 11 residues. Germline lookup yields CDR1 MNHEY and CDR2 SVGAGI. V lost 5 bases and J lost 6, with 7 bases in between. MiXCR, run by TCRdb on the RT-PCR reads, gives a single entry per CDR3 protein. In the table there are hundreds of thousands of distinct CDR3 sequences, 11% to 15% of which are singletons. The sequence derives from a middle-aged man who received an inactivated influenza vaccine. This chain connects TRBV6-5 to TRBJ2-5, with D unresolved. The sample in question was PBMCs from blood, obtained 14 to 15 days before vaccination. The CDR3 protein is CASSIRQTQYF. CDR3 nucleotides: TGTGCCAGCAGTATCCGGCAGACCCAGTACTTC.